This T cell receptor (beta chain) is drawn from a study of cytomegalovirus exposure and HLA in healthy donors. A multiplex PCR was run with 60 Vbeta primers and 13 Jbeta primers. Data came from immunoSEQ multiplex PCR; TCRdb stores just in-frame clones and leaves some out. The sample includes 150,000 to 200,000 clones, approximately 85% of them seen just once. This CDR3 contains 14 residues. The germline gives CDR1 SQVTM, CDR2 ANQGSEA. V gave up 5 bases and J gave up 1 base; unmatched junction bases: 6. The receptor was derived from a man younger than 35 in good health and CMV-seropositive. V gene TRBV29-1 combines with J gene TRBJ2-3, with TRBD2 matching 7 bases. The material sequenced was PBMCs. In nucleotides, the CDR3 is TGCAGCGTTTGGGGGGGGAGAGGCACAGATACGCAGTATTTT. It translates to CSVWGGRGTDTQYF.